This passage covers 18 T cell receptor beta chains from one sample sequenced in a study of blood T cell repertoires in COVID-19. The assay was immunoSEQ multiplex PCR, and TCRdb's table has in-frame clones only and misses some. The sample holds around 340,000 clones; about four fifths are singletons and the top ten take around 3%. The sample taken for sequencing was peripheral blood. Every receptor here comes from a man aged 25 to 40 with active or convalescent COVID-19.

V is TRBV30 and J is TRBJ2-7; TRBD1 matches 7 bases. V was pared by 7 bases and J by 2 bases, with 5 bases of the junction left unmatched. The germline gives CDR1 GTSNPN, CDR2 SVGIG (reference sequence). The CDR3 consists of 12 residues. The CDR3 here is CAYRDSPYEQYF. The CDR3 nucleotides read TGTGCCTACCGGGACAGCCCCTACGAGCAGTACTTC.

The genes are TRBV5-1 and TRBJ2-1, with D perhaps matching TRBD2 (6 bases). The V end was cut by 3 bases, the J end by 4 bases, with 17 bases between. Germline CDR1 is SGHRS and CDR2 is YFSETQ. This CDR3 has 16 residues. CDR3 in DNA: TGCGCCAGCAGCTACAGAGTCCGGGACTTATACAATGAGCAGTTCTTC. It encodes CASSYRVRDLYNEQFF. Full variable domain (remainder filled in from reference TRBV5-1 and TRBJ2-1): KAGVTQTPRYLIKTRGQQVTLSCSPISGHRSVSWYQQTPGQGLQFLFEYFSETQRNKGNFPGRFSGRQFSNSRSEMNVSTLELGDSALYLCASSYRVRDLYNEQFFGPGTRLTVL.

The rearrangement joins TRBV3-1 (or the pseudogene TRBV3-2) to TRBJ2-4; D is unclear. The V end lost 1 base, the J end lost 0 bases, and 10 bases lay between the germline ends. Germline CDR1 LGHDT, CDR2 YNNKEL (reference sequence). The CDR3 consists of 16 residues. CDR3 coding DNA: TGTGCCAGCAGCCAAGGTGTCACTGGAGCCAAAAACATTCAGTACTTC. It is translated as CASSQGVTGAKNIQYF.

With regard to this clone: Other DNA sequences in the same sample also yield this CDR3. The rearrangement links TRBV9 to TRBJ2-1; D remains ambiguous. CDR3 length: 11 amino acids. In germline, CDR1 is SGDLS, CDR2 YYNGEE. V lost 3 bases, J lost 7 bases, and 5 bases lay in between. CDR3 residues: CASSARNEQFF. CDR3 in DNA: TGTGCCAGCAGCGCGAGGAATGAGCAGTTCTTC.

The chain has TRBV4-2 and TRBJ2-4, with TRBD1 matching over 8 bases. Germline V gene data show CDR1 as LGHNA and CDR2 as YNFKEQ. The CDR3 covers 17 residues. The J segment lost 2 bases and the V segment lost 3 bases, leaving 9 bases of the junction unmatched. The CDR3 DNA follows: TGTGCCAGCAGCCACGATACAGGGGGTAGGTCCAAAAACATTCAGTACTTC. It encodes CASSHDTGGRSKNIQYF.

This sequence joins TRBV7-3 and TRBJ2-7; unclear D gene. This CDR3 is built from 15 residues. Trimming stripped 2 bases from V and 1 base from J, with 12 bases between. Looked up from germline, CDR1 is SGHTA and CDR2 is FQGTGA. CDR3 bases: TGTGCCAGCAGCTTATATGTCGGCAGGTCCTACGAGCAGTACTTC. This gives the protein CASSLYVGRSYEQYF. Based on the CDR3 plus reference TRBV7-3 and TRBJ2-7, the full variable domain is GAGVSQTPSNKVTEKGKYVELRCDPISGHTALYWYRQSLGQGPEFLIYFQGTGAADDSGLPNDRFFAVRPEGSVSTLKIQRTERGDSAVYLCASSLYVGRSYEQYFGPGTRLTVT.

The chain is built from TRBV30 and TRBJ1-1, with 9 bases that match TRBD1. This CDR3 has 15 amino acids. Germline values: CDR1 GTSNPN, CDR2 SVGIG (reference sequence). J gave up 4 bases and V 2 bases, and 8 bases lay outside the gene matches. This CDR3 reads CAWSPPGQGLTEAFF. CDR3 DNA sequence: TGTGCCTGGAGTCCTCCGGGACAGGGCCTCACTGAAGCTTTCTTT. The whole variable domain, filled in from reference TRBV30 and TRBJ1-1, reads SQTIHQWPATLVQPVGSPLSLECTVEGTSNPNLYWYRQAAGRGLQLLFYSVGIGQISSEVPQNLSASRPQDRQFILSSKKLLLSDSGFYLCAWSPPGQGLTEAFFGQGTRLTVV.

The chain uses TRBV2 and TRBJ1-2; D might be TRBD1 (6 bases). Trimming cost V 4 bases and J 7 bases, with 16 bases left between them. The germline CDR1 and CDR2 sequences are SNHLY and FYNNEI. The CDR3 spans 14 residues. The chain's CDR3 is CASSGLAGVGGYTF. The CDR3 DNA is TGTGCCAGCAGTGGCCTGGCAGGGGTCGGTGGCTACACCTTC.

The V call is TRBV4-1, the J call TRBJ1-1; no reliable D call. The CDR3 has 14 amino acids. Trimming shortened V by 3 bases and J by 5 bases, and 13 bases separated the two germline ends. Germline V gene data show CDR1 as MGHRA and CDR2 as YSYEKL. The CDR3 sequence is CASSHPARGTEAFF. In DNA form, the CDR3 reads TGCGCCAGCAGCCACCCGGCCCGAGGGACTGAAGCTTTCTTT.

The CDR3 region is CASSISAGHNEQFF. CDR3 nucleotide sequence: TGTGCCAGTAGTATCTCAGCGGGGCACAATGAGCAGTTCTTC. V is TRBV19 and J is TRBJ2-1, with 7 bases that match TRBD2. The germline gives CDR1 LNHDA, CDR2 SQIVND (reference sequence). The length of the CDR3 is 14 residues. V trimming: 3 bases; J trimming: 5 bases; junction bases outside the gene matches: 4.

Only a few counts were recorded for this clone. CDR3 sequence reads: CASSLRPGQPYNEQFF. CDR3 DNA: TGTGCCAGCAGCTTGAGACCAGGACAGCCCTACAATGAGCAGTTCTTC. The chain employs TRBV11-3 and TRBJ2-1; possibly TRBD1 for D (6 bases). This CDR3 comprises 16 residues. Germline V CDR1 and CDR2: SGHNT, YENEEA. The ends were cut back, 3 bases at V and 2 bases at J, with 14 bases in the middle.

Concerning this clone itself: Different DNA sequences within this sample yield the same CDR3. J is TRBJ2-7 and V is TRBV7-2; D is perhaps TRBD1 (5 bases). The CDR3 runs 12 residues. Between the trimmed V and J ends, which lost 2 bases and 4 bases, there was a span of 6 bases. In germline, CDR1 is SGHTA, CDR2 FQGNSA. The CDR3 spells CASSLRGYEQYF. CDR3 nucleotides: TGTGCCAGCAGCTTAAGGGGTTACGAGCAGTACTTC.

This sequence joins TRBV12-5 and TRBJ1-1; D ambiguous. Looked up from germline, CDR1 is LGHNT and CDR2 is FRNRAP. The CDR3 sequence is 15 residues long. The V end lost 2 bases, the J end lost 1 base, and 11 bases lay between the germline ends. The CDR3 DNA sequence: TGTGCTAGTGGTTTGACTTACCATTCGAACACTGAAGCTTTCTTT. It encodes CASGLTYHSNTEAFF.

This sequence joins TRBV7-2 and TRBJ1-2; unclear D gene. V lost 1 base to trimming and J lost 8 bases, with 8 bases between them. CDR1 and CDR2 (germline): SGHTA, FQGNSA. CDR3 length: 12 residues. The CDR3 DNA sequence: TGTGCCAGCAGCTTAGTAGATCGGGGCTACACCTTC. This gives the protein CASSLVDRGYTF.

This chain connects TRBV5-5 to TRBJ2-7; 10 bases fit TRBD1. From germline, CDR1 is SGHKS and CDR2 YYEKEE (reference sequence). Trimming at V came to 4 bases and at J to 2 bases, leaving 3 bases not matched to a gene. The CDR3 has 14 residues. DNA of the CDR3: TGTGCCAGCAGCACCGGGACAGGGGCCTACGAGCAGTACTTC. Residues: CASSTGTGAYEQYF.

The chain recombines TRBV11-2 with TRBJ2-7, with no clear D. In germline, CDR1 is SGHAT, CDR2 FQNNGV. V lost 4 bases to trimming and J lost 7 bases, with 11 bases between them. The CDR3 totals 12 residues. CDR3 in DNA: TGTGCCAGCAGCTCGAGTTTTTGGGAGCAGTACTTC. This translates into CASSSSFWEQYF.

This rearrangement joins TRBV13 to TRBJ1-5; maybe TRBD1 (6 bases). Between the trimmed V and J ends, which lost 4 bases and 5 bases, there was a span of 12 bases. There are 14 residues in the CDR3. CDR1 PRHDT and CDR2 FYEKMQ come from the germline V gene (reference sequence). The CDR3 spells CASSSTPGDQPQHF. For the CDR3, the DNA is TGTGCCAGCAGCTCAACCCCAGGGGATCAGCCCCAGCATTTT.

This sequence joins TRBV30 and TRBJ2-7; TRBD1 aligns across 7 bases. Germline V gene lookup returns CDR1 GTSNPN and CDR2 SVGIG (reference sequence). Losses at the gene ends were 2 bases for V and 3 bases for J; bases not matched to a gene: 13. The CDR3 is 16 residues long. The CDR3 protein is CAWSSPRQGVRYEQYF. DNA for the CDR3: TGTGCCTGGAGTTCCCCCCGGCAGGGGGTACGCTACGAGCAGTACTTC.